This TCR beta chain was obtained from a study of T cells after yellow fever vaccination. Broader study findings: Abundant clonotypes from the bulk population could contaminate FACS-sorted repertoires. Reappearing after the booster were most of the clones from primary vaccination (around 96% CD4, approximately 86% CD8).

In TCRdb, the 5' RACE reads were re-called with MiXCR into one record per CDR3 protein. Of 200,000 to 300,000 distinct CDR3 sequences listed, roughly 13% were seen once; the top ten hold around 0.49%. This clonotype was seen more than once but under ten times. The antigen remains undetermined. This CDR3 contains 14 residues. Trimming took 2 bases from V and 2 from J, leaving 8 bases between them. Germline CDR1 and CDR2: MDHEN and SYDVKM. The sequenced sample was CD4+ T cells sorted from PBMCs, obtained 45 days after the yellow fever booster vaccination. This chain connects TRBV28 to TRBJ2-3, with unresolved D. The sequence was collected from a young man who received the YFV17D yellow fever vaccine. CDR3 sequence reads: CASSLGGTTDTQYF. Written as DNA, the CDR3 is TGTGCCAGCAGTTTAGGTGGTACCACAGATACGCAGTATTTT.